This TCR beta chain is drawn from a study of blood T cell repertoires in COVID-19. V was trimmed by 8 bases and J by 2 bases, leaving 13 bases between them. This CDR3 region has 13 residues. In germline, CDR1 is LNHDA, CDR2 SQIVND (reference sequence). This clone was seen more than once but under ten times. Only in-frame clones appear in the TCRdb table, and some are missing; sequencing was by immunoSEQ multiplex PCR. The sample carries approximately 450,000 clones, around 88% recorded once. This rearrangement joins TRBV19 to TRBJ2-7; D gene uncertain. The source material was peripheral blood. The TCR originated in a woman in her 30s with acute or convalescent COVID-19. CDR3 nucleotides: TGTGCCAGTCGAGGTAGCACCCCCTACGAGCAGTACTTC. It yields the protein CASRGSTPYEQYF.